This TCR beta chain stems from a study of cytomegalovirus exposure and HLA in healthy donors. Study-level findings and limits: Analyzed later, most CMV-associated TCR beta chains appeared HLA-restricted.

Points on this clone: Its antigen is undetermined.

The CDR3 contains 14 residues. Germline V lookup: CDR1 MNHNS, CDR2 SASEGT. Trimming stripped 6 bases from V and 1 base from J, with 13 bases between. 60 Vbeta and 13 Jbeta primers were used in PCR. Clones were sequenced by immunoSEQ multiplex PCR, and TCRdb holds only the in-frame ones, with some missing. Here the sample spans approximately 220,000 clones, 76% being singletons. The sequence was obtained from a man younger than 30 in good health and CMV-seronegative. The chain links TRBV6-1 to TRBJ2-7, with D possibly being TRBD1 (5 bases). The sequenced sample was PBMCs. The CDR3 DNA follows: TGTGCCAGCAGCCGAGAAGGGGTATCCTACGAGCAGTACTTC. This gives the protein CASSREGVSYEQYF.